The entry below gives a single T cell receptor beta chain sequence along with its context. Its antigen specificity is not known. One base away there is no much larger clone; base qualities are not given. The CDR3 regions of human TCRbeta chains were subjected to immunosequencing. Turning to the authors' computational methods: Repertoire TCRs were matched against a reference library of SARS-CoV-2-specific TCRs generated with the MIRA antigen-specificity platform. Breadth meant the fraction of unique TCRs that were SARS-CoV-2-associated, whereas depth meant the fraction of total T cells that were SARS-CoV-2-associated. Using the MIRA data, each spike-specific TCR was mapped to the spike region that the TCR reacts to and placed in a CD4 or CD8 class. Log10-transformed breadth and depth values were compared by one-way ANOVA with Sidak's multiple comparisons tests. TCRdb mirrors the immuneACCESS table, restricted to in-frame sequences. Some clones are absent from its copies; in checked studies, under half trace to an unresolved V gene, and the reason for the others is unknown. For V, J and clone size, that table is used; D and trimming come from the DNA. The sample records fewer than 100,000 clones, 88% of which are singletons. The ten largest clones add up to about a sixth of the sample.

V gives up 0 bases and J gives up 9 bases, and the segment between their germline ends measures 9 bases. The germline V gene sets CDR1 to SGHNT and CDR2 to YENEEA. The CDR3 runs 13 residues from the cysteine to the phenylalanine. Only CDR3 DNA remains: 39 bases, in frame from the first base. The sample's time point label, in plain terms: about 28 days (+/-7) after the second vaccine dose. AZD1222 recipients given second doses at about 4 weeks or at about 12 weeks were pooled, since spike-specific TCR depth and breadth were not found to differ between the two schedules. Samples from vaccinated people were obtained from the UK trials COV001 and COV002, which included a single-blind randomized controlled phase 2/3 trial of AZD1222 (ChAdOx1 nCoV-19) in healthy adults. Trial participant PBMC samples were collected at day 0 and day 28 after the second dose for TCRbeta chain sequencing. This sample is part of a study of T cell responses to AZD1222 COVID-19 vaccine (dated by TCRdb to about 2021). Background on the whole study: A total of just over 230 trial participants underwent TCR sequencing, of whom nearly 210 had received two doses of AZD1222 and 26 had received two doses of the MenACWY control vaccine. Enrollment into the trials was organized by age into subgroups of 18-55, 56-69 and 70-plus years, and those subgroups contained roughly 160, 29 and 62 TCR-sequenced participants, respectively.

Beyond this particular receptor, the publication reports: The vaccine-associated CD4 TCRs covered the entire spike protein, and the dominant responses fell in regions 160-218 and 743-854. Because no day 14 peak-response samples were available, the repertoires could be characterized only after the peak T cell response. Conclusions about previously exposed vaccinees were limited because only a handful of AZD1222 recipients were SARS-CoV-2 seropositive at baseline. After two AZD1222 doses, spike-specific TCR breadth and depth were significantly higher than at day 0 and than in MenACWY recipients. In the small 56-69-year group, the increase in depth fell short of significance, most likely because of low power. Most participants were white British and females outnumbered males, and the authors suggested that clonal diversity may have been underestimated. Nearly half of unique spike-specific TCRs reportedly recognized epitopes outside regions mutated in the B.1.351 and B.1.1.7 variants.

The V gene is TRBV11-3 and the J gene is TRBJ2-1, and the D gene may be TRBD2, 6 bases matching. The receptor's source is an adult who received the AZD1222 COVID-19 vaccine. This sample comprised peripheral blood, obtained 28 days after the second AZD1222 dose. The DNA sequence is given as TGTGCCAGCAGCTTAGATTGGGACTCTGAGCAGTTCTTC. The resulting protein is CASSLDWDSEQFF. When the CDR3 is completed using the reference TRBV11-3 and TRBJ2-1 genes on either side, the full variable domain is EAGVVQSPRYKIIEKKQPVAFWCNPISGHNTLYWYLQNLGQGPELLIRYENEEAVDDSQLPKDRFSAERLKGVDSTLKIQPAELGDSAVYLCASSLDWDSEQFFGPGTRLTVL.